This paragraph reports one TCR beta chain. Sequenced by immunoSEQ multiplex PCR; TCRdb stores in-frame clones only, minus some. The table has about 160,000 clones, approximately 80% seen once. In germline, CDR1 is SQVTM, CDR2 ANQGSEA. The CDR3 has 14 amino acids. V was trimmed by 3 bases and J by 0 bases, leaving 10 bases between them. The sample is drawn from a study of blood T cell repertoires in COVID-19. The wider study: T cells, B-cell-depleted T cells, or PBMCs supplied cDNA or gDNA.

The material sequenced was peripheral blood. The V and J genes are TRBV29-1 and TRBJ2-3; D call uncertain. The sequence was collected from a woman of 80 years or more with active or convalescent COVID-19. DNA of the CDR3: TGCAGCGTTGAGGGTCCAGGAAGCACAGATACGCAGTATTTT. Translating it yields CSVEGPGSTDTQYF.